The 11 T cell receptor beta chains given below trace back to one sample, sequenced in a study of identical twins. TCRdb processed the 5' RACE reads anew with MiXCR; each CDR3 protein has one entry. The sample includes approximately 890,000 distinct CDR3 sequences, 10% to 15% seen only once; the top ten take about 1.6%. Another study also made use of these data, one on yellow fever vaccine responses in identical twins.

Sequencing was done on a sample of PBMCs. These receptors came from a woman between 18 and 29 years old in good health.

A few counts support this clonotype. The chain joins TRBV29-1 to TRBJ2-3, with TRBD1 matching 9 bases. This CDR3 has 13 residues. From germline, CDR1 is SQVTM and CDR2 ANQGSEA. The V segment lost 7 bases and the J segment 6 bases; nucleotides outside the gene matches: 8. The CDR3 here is CSADRGELDTQYF. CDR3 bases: TGCAGCGCCGACAGGGGGGAGTTGGATACGCAGTATTTT.

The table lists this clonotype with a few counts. The CDR3 DNA reads TGTGCCAGCAGCTTATCCCCGGGACAGCAGCAAGAGACCCAGTACTTC. Protein product: CASSLSPGQQQETQYF. The chain carries TRBV11-2 and TRBJ2-5; 7 nucleotides align to TRBD1. This CDR3 is 16 amino acids long. Unmatched junction bases numbered 8, after V lost 2 bases and J lost 2 bases. Germline CDR1 and CDR2: SGHAT and FQNNGV.

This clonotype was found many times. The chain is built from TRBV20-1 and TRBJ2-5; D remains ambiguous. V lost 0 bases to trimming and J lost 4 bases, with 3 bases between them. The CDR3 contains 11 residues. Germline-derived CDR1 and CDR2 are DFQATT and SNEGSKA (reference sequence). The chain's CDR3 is CSARDRETQYF. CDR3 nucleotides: TGCAGTGCTAGAGACAGAGAGACCCAGTACTTC.

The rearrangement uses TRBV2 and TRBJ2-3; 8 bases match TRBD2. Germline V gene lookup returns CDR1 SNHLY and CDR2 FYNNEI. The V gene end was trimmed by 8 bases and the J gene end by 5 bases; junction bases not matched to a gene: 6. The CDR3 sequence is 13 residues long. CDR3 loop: CASLPGGVDTQYF. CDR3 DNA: TGTGCCAGCCTTCCCGGGGGGGTAGATACGCAGTATTTT.

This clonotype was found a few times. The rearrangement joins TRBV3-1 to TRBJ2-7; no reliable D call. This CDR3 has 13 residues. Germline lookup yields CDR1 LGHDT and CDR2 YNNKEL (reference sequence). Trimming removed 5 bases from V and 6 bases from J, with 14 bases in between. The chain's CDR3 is CASSVSLGSEQYV. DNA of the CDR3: TGTGCCAGCAGCGTTTCCTTGGGCTCCGAGCAGTACGTC.

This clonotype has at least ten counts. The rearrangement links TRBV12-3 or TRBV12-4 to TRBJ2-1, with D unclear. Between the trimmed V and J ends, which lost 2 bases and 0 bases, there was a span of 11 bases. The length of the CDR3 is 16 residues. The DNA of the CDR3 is TGTGCCAGCAGTTTATCTAGGACCCTCTCCTACAATGAGCAGTTCTTC. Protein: CASSLSRTLSYNEQFF.

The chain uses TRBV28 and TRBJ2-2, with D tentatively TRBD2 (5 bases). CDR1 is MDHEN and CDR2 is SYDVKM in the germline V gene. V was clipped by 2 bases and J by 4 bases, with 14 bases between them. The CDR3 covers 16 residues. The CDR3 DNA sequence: TGTGCCAGCAGTTTACTTTTCCCAACTAGCACCGGGGAGCTGTTTTTT. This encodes CASSLLFPTSTGELFF.

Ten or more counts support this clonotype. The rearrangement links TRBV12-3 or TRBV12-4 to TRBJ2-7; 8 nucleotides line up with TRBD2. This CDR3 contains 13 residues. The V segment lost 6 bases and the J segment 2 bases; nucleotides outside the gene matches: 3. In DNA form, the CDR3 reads TGTGCCAGCAGCTCGGGACTAGCCTACGAGCAGTACTTC. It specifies CASSSGLAYEQYF.

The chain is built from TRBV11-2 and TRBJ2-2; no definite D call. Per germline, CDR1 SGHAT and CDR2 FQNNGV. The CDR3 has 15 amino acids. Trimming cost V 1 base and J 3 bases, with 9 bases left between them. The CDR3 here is CASSLAPRDTGELFF. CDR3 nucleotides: TGTGCCAGCAGCTTAGCCCCTCGCGACACCGGGGAGCTGTTTTTT.

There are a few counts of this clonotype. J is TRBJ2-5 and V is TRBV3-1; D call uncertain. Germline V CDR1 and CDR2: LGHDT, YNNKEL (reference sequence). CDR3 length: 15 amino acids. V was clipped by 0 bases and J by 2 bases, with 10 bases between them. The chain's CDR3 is CASSQDLSHQETQYF. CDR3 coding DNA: TGTGCCAGCAGCCAAGATCTAAGCCATCAAGAGACCCAGTACTTC.

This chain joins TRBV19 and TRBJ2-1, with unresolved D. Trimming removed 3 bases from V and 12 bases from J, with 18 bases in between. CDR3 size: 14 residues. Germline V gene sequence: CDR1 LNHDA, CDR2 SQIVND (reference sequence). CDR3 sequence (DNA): TGTGCCAGTAGTATTCGTGTGGGGAACAATTGGCAGTTCTTC. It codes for CASSIRVGNNWQFF.